The clone carrying this TCR beta chain was detected a few times. The target antigen is unknown. This entry comes from a study of early T cells in non-severe SARS-CoV-2 infection. Study-level points and caveats: VDJdb-based annotation leaned toward anti-spike CD8 responses and missed private and CD4 specificities.

From the 5' RACE reads, TCRdb called clonotypes with MiXCR, one entry per CDR3 protein. Of tens of thousands of distinct CDR3 sequences listed, roughly 10% are singletons. Unmatched junction bases numbered 5, after V lost 0 bases and J lost 6 bases. CDR3 length: 15 residues. Germline CDR1 is LGHDT and CDR2 is YNNKEL (reference sequence). The rearrangement uses TRBV3-1 and TRBJ2-5, with 9 nucleotides matching TRBD2. Sequencing was performed on whole blood. The source of this sequence is an adult who was a healthcare worker with PCR-confirmed SARS-CoV-2 infection or an uninfected control (not recorded which). In DNA, the CDR3 is TGTGCCAGCAGCCAAGAAGCGGGAGGTTGGAAGACCCAGTACTTC. Amino acids: CASSQEAGGWKTQYF.